Following are 32 T cell receptor beta chains from one sample sequenced in a study of cytomegalovirus exposure and HLA in healthy donors. In the PCR, 60 Vbeta and 13 Jbeta primers were used. Here immunoSEQ multiplex PCR was the method, and the copy in TCRdb shows in-frame clones only, minus some. This sample carries about 160,000 clones, about two thirds of them seen once, and the ten largest clones take approximately 2.5%. Specimen: PBMCs. These receptors originate from a woman aged 30 to 39 in good health and CMV-seronegative.

The chain recombines TRBV5-6 with TRBJ2-5; 9 nucleotides align to TRBD2. This CDR3 spans 18 amino acids. V was clipped by 1 base and J by 0 bases; unmatched bases: 10. Germline V gene sequence: CDR1 SGHDT, CDR2 YYEEEE. This CDR3 reads CASSLFRLAGSYQETQYF. CDR3 nucleotides: TGTGCCAGCAGCTTGTTCCGGCTAGCGGGGTCGTACCAAGAGACCCAGTACTTC.

V usage is TRBV5-1 and J usage is TRBJ2-2; D gene ambiguous. CDR1 is SGHRS, CDR2 YFSETQ, per germline. CDR3 size: 16 residues. V lost 0 bases and J 1 base, leaving 10 bases between the germline ends. DNA of the CDR3: TGCGCCAGCAGCTTGGGGGTCACTATGAACACCGGGGAGCTGTTTTTT. As protein: CASSLGVTMNTGELFF.

CDR3 sequence reads: CASSQVTGQETQYF. Written as DNA, the CDR3 is TGCGCCAGCAGCCAAGTTACGGGTCAAGAGACCCAGTACTTC. The gene calls are TRBV4-3 and TRBJ2-5; D call uncertain. The V end was cut by 1 base, the J end by 2 bases, with 8 bases between. The germline gives CDR1 LGHNA, CDR2 YSLEER. The CDR3 is made up of 14 amino acids.

The V gene is TRBV6-5, the J gene TRBJ1-6; 10 positions match TRBD1. CDR3 length: 15 residues. Germline trimming cut 5 bases from V and 8 bases from J; bases unmatched to any gene: 6. CDR1 is MNHEY, CDR2 SVGAGI, per germline. The CDR3 DNA reads TGTGCCAGCAGTCAGGGACAGGGGTCGTATTCACCCCTCCACTTT. This encodes CASSQGQGSYSPLHF.

This clone was observed a handful of times. J is TRBJ2-1 and V is TRBV7-3; D gene uncertain. There are 13 residues in the CDR3. V lost 2 bases to trimming and J lost 4 bases, with 6 bases between them. CDR1 and CDR2 (germline): SGHTA, FQGTGA. The CDR3 bases are TGTGCCAGCAGCTTAGCGGTGTACAATGAGCAGTTCTTC. Amino acids: CASSLAVYNEQFF.

J is TRBJ2-2 and V is TRBV5-8, with TRBD2 matching 9 bases. This CDR3 region has 16 residues. Germline loops: CDR1 SGHTS, CDR2 YDEGEE. Trimming at V came to 0 bases and at J to 6 bases, leaving 6 bases not matched to a gene. The CDR3 region has the DNA TGTGCCAGCAGCTTGGCCTCCGCGGGAGGGCCCGGGGAGCTGTTTTTT. Translated, it gives CASSLASAGGPGELFF.

The chain is built from TRBV18 and TRBJ1-4; 8 bases are shared with TRBD1. The CDR3 has 14 residues. J was trimmed by 6 bases and V by 3 bases; bases with no gene match: 3. Germline-derived CDR1 and CDR2 are KGHSH and LQKENI. This CDR3 reads CASSPGQGDEKLFF. The CDR3 DNA sequence: TGTGCCAGCTCACCCGGACAGGGTGATGAAAAACTGTTTTTT.

This clone was seen just once. In the same sample, other DNA sequences code for this CDR3. This rearrangement joins TRBV15 to TRBJ2-1, with 8 bases lining up with TRBD2. V trimming: 1 base; J trimming: 3 bases; junction bases outside the gene matches: 2. Germline lookup yields CDR1 LNHNV and CDR2 YYDKDF (reference sequence). The CDR3 totals 15 residues. The CDR3 reads CATSRASGSYNEQFF. The CDR3 nucleotides are TGTGCCACCAGCAGAGCCAGCGGGAGCTACAATGAGCAGTTCTTC. The variable domain in full, with the rest retrieved from reference TRBV15 and TRBJ2-1, is DAMVIQNPRYQVTQFGKPVTLSCSQTLNHNVMYWYQQKSSQAPKLLFHYYDKDFNNEADTPDNFQSRRPNTSFCFLDIRSPGLGDTAMYLCATSRASGSYNEQFFGPGTRLTVL.

This rearrangement joins TRBV15 to TRBJ1-4; 8 bases are shared with TRBD1. The CDR3 consists of 14 residues. Germline CDR1 is LNHNV and CDR2 is YYDKDF (reference sequence). The V segment lost 7 bases and the J segment 6 bases; nucleotides outside the gene matches: 7. The CDR3 is CATKGDRGDEKLFF. The CDR3 region has the DNA TGTGCCACCAAAGGAGACAGGGGCGATGAAAAACTGTTTTTT.

The V call is TRBV18, the J call TRBJ2-1; D gene unclear. The CDR3 length is 16 residues. CDR1 KGHSH and CDR2 LQKENI come from the germline V gene. V shed 3 bases and J shed 2 bases, with 14 bases lying between them. The CDR3 spells CASSPQAFPPYNEQFF. As DNA, the CDR3 is TGTGCCAGCTCACCCCAGGCCTTTCCCCCCTACAATGAGCAGTTCTTC.

This sequence joins TRBV4-1 and TRBJ1-2; D call uncertain. Trimming stripped 2 bases from V and 8 bases from J, with 15 bases between. The CDR3 totals 14 residues. Germline-derived CDR1 and CDR2 are MGHRA and YSYEKL. CDR3 protein: CASSQPTQAGGYTF. CDR3 nucleotides: TGCGCCAGCAGCCAACCGACCCAAGCCGGGGGCTACACCTTC.

V and J are TRBV5-4 and TRBJ2-1; 9 bases map to TRBD2. Looked up from germline, CDR1 is SGHNT and CDR2 is YYREEE (reference sequence). This CDR3 contains 15 residues. Trimming removed 0 bases from V and 2 bases from J; junction bases left unmatched: 0. The CDR3 loop reads CASSLGGGAYNEQFF. CDR3 bases: TGTGCCAGCAGCTTGGGCGGGGGGGCCTACAATGAGCAGTTCTTC.

V and J are TRBV5-4 and TRBJ2-1; D perhaps matches TRBD2 (5 bases). Trimming left V 5 bases short and J 7 bases short, with 19 bases between. The CDR3 covers 15 residues. In germline, CDR1 is SGHNT, CDR2 YYREEE (reference sequence). CDR3 DNA sequence: TGTGCCAGCAGGGATTCCCGGGTTAGACTAAATGAGCAGTTCTTC. Its protein is CASRDSRVRLNEQFF.

This clone was detected only a few times. The CDR3 loop reads CASSPLGHIYEQYF. DNA for the CDR3: TGTGCCAGCAGCCCCCTTGGACACATATACGAGCAGTACTTC. The V and J genes are TRBV14 and TRBJ2-7, with D possibly TRBD1 on 5 matching bases. Trimming cost V 4 bases and J 4 bases, with 14 bases left between them. The germline CDR1 and CDR2 sequences are SGHDN and FVKESK. The length of the CDR3 is 14 residues.

This clone was seen just once. The rearrangement uses TRBV5-1 and TRBJ2-2, with 7 bases aligning to TRBD1. Germline assignment: CDR1 SGHRS and CDR2 YFSETQ. The CDR3 loop spans 15 amino acids. V shed 4 bases and J 2 bases; nucleotides not matched to a gene: 5. CDR3 sequence (DNA): TGCGCCAGCAGCCTCCGGGACAGAAACACCGGGGAGCTGTTTTTT. Residues: CASSLRDRNTGELFF. The complete variable domain, with remaining parts taken from reference TRBV5-1 and TRBJ2-2, reads KAGVTQTPRYLIKTRGQQVTLSCSPISGHRSVSWYQQTPGQGLQFLFEYFSETQRNKGNFPGRFSGRQFSNSRSEMNVSTLELGDSALYLCASSLRDRNTGELFFGEGSRLTVL.

The chain is built from TRBV11-2 and TRBJ1-1, with D uncertain. V was shortened by 0 bases and J by 8 bases, with 10 bases between the two germline ends. Germline V gene lookup returns CDR1 SGHAT and CDR2 FQNNGV. The CDR3 loop spans 13 amino acids. The CDR3 DNA reads TGTGCCAGCAGCTTAGATTTGCGAGGAGAAGCTTTCTTT. It translates to CASSLDLRGEAFF.

The rearrangement joins TRBV4-1 to TRBJ1-1, with 7 nucleotides matching TRBD1. Germline lookup yields CDR1 MGHRA and CDR2 YSYEKL. With V trimmed by 6 bases and J by 1 base, 5 bases remained unmatched. There are 14 residues in the CDR3. CDR3: CASRPGTENTEAFF. The CDR3 nucleotides read TGCGCCAGCAGGCCCGGGACAGAGAACACTGAAGCTTTCTTT.

In its sample, this clone was seen a few times. CDR3 DNA: TGCGCCAGCAGCTTGGAGGACAGTTCGAACACTGAAGCTTTCTTT. Amino acids: CASSLEDSSNTEAFF. The gene calls are TRBV5-1 and TRBJ1-1; perhaps TRBD1 as D (6 bases). CDR3 length: 15 residues. CDR1 is SGHRS, CDR2 YFSETQ, per germline. The V gene lost 0 bases and the J gene lost 1 base, with 10 bases spanning the gap.

CDR3 residues: CASFEGGLKTEAFF. As DNA, the CDR3 is TGTGCCAGCTTTGAGGGGGGACTAAAAACTGAAGCTTTCTTT. The gene calls are TRBV5-5 and TRBJ1-1, with D maybe TRBD1 (6 bases). The V gene's germline CDR1 is SGHKS and CDR2 YYEKEE (reference sequence). V shed 7 bases and J shed 5 bases, with 18 bases lying between them. The CDR3 loop spans 14 amino acids.

This clone appeared a single time. V and J are TRBV5-6 and TRBJ2-7; 11 bases fit TRBD1. V lost 0 bases, J lost 3 bases, and 2 bases stayed unmatched. This CDR3 is 15 amino acids long. CDR1 SGHDT and CDR2 YYEEEE come from the germline V gene. CDR3 bases: TGTGCCAGCAGCTTGGTAGGGACAGGGGGCTACGAGCAGTACTTC. Translation gives CASSLVGTGGYEQYF.

This chain uses TRBV9 with TRBJ2-2; a possible D gene is TRBD2 (7 bases). Germline CDR1 is SGDLS and CDR2 is YYNGEE. V was cut by 0 bases and J by 7 bases, with 19 bases left in between. The CDR3 extends over 17 amino acids. The CDR3 loop is CASSVDVYRGADGELFF. CDR3 bases: TGTGCCAGCAGCGTAGACGTCTACCGGGGGGCTGACGGGGAGCTGTTTTTT.

This chain connects TRBV2 to TRBJ2-7, with D possibly being TRBD1 (6 bases). The V and J ends lost 4 bases and 0 bases respectively, with 13 bases between them. The CDR3 runs 15 residues. The germline CDR1 and CDR2 sequences are SNHLY and FYNNEI. In DNA form, the CDR3 reads TGTGCCAGCAGTGCGCCGGGACACAGCTCCTACGAGCAGTACTTC. Its protein is CASSAPGHSSYEQYF.

This clone was detected only a few times. This chain joins TRBV7-2 and TRBJ2-7; a possible D gene is TRBD2 (7 bases). The CDR3 is 12 amino acids. The V end lost 7 bases, the J end lost 12 bases, and 19 bases lay between the germline ends. CDR1 SGHTA and CDR2 FQGNSA come from the germline V gene. The CDR3 nucleotides are TGTGCCAGCACCCGTAACAGGGAGGGTCGGTACTTC. Translation gives CASTRNREGRYF.

The DNA for the CDR3 is TGTGCCAGCAGCCTAAGCCAAATCACAGATACGCAGTATTTT. It specifies CASSLSQITDTQYF. This chain uses TRBV5-4 with TRBJ2-3, with no clear D. The germline CDR1 and CDR2 sequences are SGHNT and YYREEE (reference sequence). The V end lost 4 bases, the J end lost 2 bases, and 11 bases lay between the germline ends. The CDR3 loop spans 14 amino acids.

This clone was observed a handful of times. V usage is TRBV19 and J usage is TRBJ2-1; 10 bases match TRBD2. CDR1 and CDR2 (germline): LNHDA, SQIVND (reference sequence). V was clipped by 1 base and J by 3 bases; unmatched bases: 3. This CDR3 has 16 residues. CDR3 DNA: TGTGCCAGTAGTATAGGTAGCGGGGGGAACTACAATGAGCAGTTCTTC. Encoded protein: CASSIGSGGNYNEQFF.

The CDR3 protein is CATSRPTGSRSQHF. As DNA, the CDR3 is TGTGCCACCAGCAGACCGACAGGGTCCAGGTCCCAGCATTTT. V is TRBV15 and J is TRBJ1-5; the match to TRBD1 covers 7 bases. Germline V gene lookup returns CDR1 LNHNV and CDR2 YYDKDF (reference sequence). This CDR3 contains 14 residues. With 2 bases clipped from V and 11 bases from J, the junction kept 9 bases outside the gene matches.

The chain links TRBV27 to TRBJ2-2, with D hard to call. The CDR3 is 10 amino acids. In germline, CDR1 is MNHEY, CDR2 SMNVEV (reference sequence). Trimming left V 10 bases short and J 6 bases short, with 6 bases between. The CDR3 nucleotides are TGTGCCACCTACTCCGGGGAGCTGTTTTTT. Residues: CATYSGELFF.

The rearrangement links TRBV28 to TRBJ2-2, with unresolved D. V lost 5 bases and J lost 1, with 11 bases in between. CDR1 is MDHEN, CDR2 SYDVKM, per germline. CDR3 length equals 15 residues. This CDR3 is CASSPRHLNTGELFF. In DNA, the CDR3 is TGTGCCAGCAGTCCCAGACACTTGAACACCGGGGAGCTGTTTTTT.

V usage is TRBV11-1 and J usage is TRBJ2-3, with D perhaps matching TRBD2 (6 bases). The length of the CDR3 is 15 residues. Germline V gene data show CDR1 as SGHAT and CDR2 as FQDESV (reference sequence). The ends were cut back, 1 base at V and 11 bases at J, with 19 bases in the middle. Written as DNA, the CDR3 is TGTGCCAGCAGCTTAGGTTTGCAGACTTCGGGGGTGCAGTATTTT. It is translated as CASSLGLQTSGVQYF.

The chain recombines TRBV6-4 with TRBJ1-5; 7 positions match TRBD1. This CDR3 region has 14 residues. Germline CDR1 reads MRHNA; CDR2 reads SNTAGT. V lost 6 bases, J lost 6 bases, and 8 bases stayed unmatched. The CDR3 sequence: CASSPRQGGQPQHF. The CDR3 region has the DNA TGTGCCAGCAGCCCCCGACAGGGAGGTCAGCCCCAGCATTTT.

V gene TRBV30 combines with J gene TRBJ2-2; D gene unclear. The CDR3 is made up of 12 amino acids. V gave up 2 bases and J gave up 8 bases, with 9 bases separating them. Germline lookup yields CDR1 GTSNPN and CDR2 SVGIG (reference sequence). Here the CDR3 reads CAWSRVSGELFF. DNA for the CDR3: TGTGCCTGGAGTAGAGTGTCTGGGGAGCTGTTTTTT.

The chain couples TRBV7-2 to TRBJ2-3; maybe TRBD2 (7 bases). Trimming pared 3 bases from V and 4 bases from J, leaving 11 bases between. CDR1 SGHTA and CDR2 FQGNSA come from the germline V gene. The length of the CDR3 is 14 residues. This CDR3 reads CASSFRGRADTQYF. Written as DNA, the CDR3 is TGTGCCAGCAGCTTTAGGGGGAGGGCAGATACGCAGTATTTT.